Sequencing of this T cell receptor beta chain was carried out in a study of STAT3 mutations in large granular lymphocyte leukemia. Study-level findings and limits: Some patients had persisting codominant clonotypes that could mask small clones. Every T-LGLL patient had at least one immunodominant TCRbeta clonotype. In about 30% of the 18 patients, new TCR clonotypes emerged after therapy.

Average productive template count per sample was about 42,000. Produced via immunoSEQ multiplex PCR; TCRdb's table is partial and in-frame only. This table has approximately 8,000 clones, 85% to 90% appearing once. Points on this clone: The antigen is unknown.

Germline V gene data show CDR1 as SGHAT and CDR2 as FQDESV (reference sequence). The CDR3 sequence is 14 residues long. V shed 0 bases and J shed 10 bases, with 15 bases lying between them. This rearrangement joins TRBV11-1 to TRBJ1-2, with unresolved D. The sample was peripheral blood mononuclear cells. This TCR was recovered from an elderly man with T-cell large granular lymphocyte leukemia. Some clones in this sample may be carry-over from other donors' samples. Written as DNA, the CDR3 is TGTGCCAGCAGCTTAGCCGACGGCCCTCCCCACTACACCTTC. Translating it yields CASSLADGPPHYTF.